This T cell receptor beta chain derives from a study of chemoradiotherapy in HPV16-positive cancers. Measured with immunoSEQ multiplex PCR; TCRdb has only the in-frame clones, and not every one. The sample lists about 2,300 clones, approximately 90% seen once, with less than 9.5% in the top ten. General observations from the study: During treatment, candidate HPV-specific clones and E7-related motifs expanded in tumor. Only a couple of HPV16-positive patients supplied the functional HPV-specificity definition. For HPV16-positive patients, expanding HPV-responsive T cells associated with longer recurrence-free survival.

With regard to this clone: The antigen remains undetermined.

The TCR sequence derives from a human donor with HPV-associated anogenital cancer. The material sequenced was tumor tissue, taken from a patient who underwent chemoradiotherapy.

CDR3: CASRKDRDSYEQYF. Written as DNA, the CDR3 is TGTGCCAGCAGAAAGGACAGGGATTCCTACGAGCAGTACTTC. J is TRBJ2-7 and V is TRBV28; 8 bases align to TRBD1. The CDR3 sequence is 14 residues long. Germline CDR1 and CDR2: MDHEN and SYDVKM. Germline trimming cut 6 bases from V and 1 base from J; bases unmatched to any gene: 5.